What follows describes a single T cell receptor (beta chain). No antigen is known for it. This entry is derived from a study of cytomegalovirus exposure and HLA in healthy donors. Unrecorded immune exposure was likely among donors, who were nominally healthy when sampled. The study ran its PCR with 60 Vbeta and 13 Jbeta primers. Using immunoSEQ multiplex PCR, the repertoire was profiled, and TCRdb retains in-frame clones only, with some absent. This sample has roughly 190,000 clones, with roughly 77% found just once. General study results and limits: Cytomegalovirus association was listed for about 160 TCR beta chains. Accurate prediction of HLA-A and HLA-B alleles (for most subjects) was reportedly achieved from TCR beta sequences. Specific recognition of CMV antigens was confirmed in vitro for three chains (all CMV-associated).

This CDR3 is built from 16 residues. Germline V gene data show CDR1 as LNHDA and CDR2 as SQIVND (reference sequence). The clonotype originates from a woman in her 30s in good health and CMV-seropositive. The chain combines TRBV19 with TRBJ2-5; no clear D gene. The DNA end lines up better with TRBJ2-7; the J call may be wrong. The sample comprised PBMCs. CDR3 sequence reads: CASSPQVSPADYEQYF. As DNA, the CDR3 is TGTGCCAGTAGCCCCCAGGTATCCCCCGCGGACTACGAGCAGTACTTC.